The source of this T cell receptor (beta chain) is a study of T cells in Graves' hyperthyroidism and ophthalmopathy. The investigators amplified TCR beta CDR3 regions from RNA transcripts. With the HTBI primer set, the TCR CDR3 went through a first round of RT-PCR. TCRdb passed the multiplex PCR reads through MiXCR, listing each CDR3 protein once. The sample records around 350,000 distinct CDR3 sequences, roughly 13% being singletons. This clonotype was found many times. CDR3 size: 14 residues. Germline V gives CDR1 MDHEN, CDR2 SYDVKM. Trimming removed 5 bases from V and 4 bases from J, with 14 bases in between.

This chain uses TRBV28 with TRBJ1-1; the D is unclear. This TCR was recovered from a woman younger than 30 with Graves' hyperthyroidism. The sample consisted of blood. CDR3 sequence (DNA): TGTGCCAGCAGTAGGACTCAGTGGGGCACTGAAGCTTTCTTT. It encodes CASSRTQWGTEAFF.